The clone carrying this T cell receptor beta chain showed up many times. Its antigen is still unknown. The sample is drawn from a study of T cells in Graves' hyperthyroidism and ophthalmopathy. Study overall: Peripheral blood sampling occurred at initial diagnosis, before any treatment.

Amplified TCR beta CDR3 regions derived from RNA transcripts. With the HTBI primer set, the TCR CDR3 went through a first round of RT-PCR. TCRdb reanalysed the multiplex PCR reads using MiXCR and keeps one entry per CDR3 protein. The sample yields roughly 570,000 distinct CDR3 sequences, roughly 14% seen once. Per the germline V gene, CDR1 is MDHEN and CDR2 is SYDVKM. V was clipped by 3 bases and J by 8 bases; unmatched bases: 13. This CDR3 region has 17 residues. Study results and limitations: Most clonotypes expanded in thyroid above 0.001 were likewise present in blood.

It was considered stable Graves' hyperthyroidism when ophthalmopathy did not progress within 18 months. Uncontrolled infections, other autoimmune diseases, pregnancy or lactation led to exclusion of patients. Sequenced sample: blood. The chain employs TRBV28 and TRBJ2-3; 11 nucleotides align to TRBD2. This sequence originates from a woman in her twenties or thirties with Graves' hyperthyroidism. CDR3 bases: TGTGCCAGCAGTTTCGCGACTAGCGGGAATCGGTTCGGTACGCAGTATTTT. Its protein is CASSFATSGNRFGTQYF.